The rows below give T cell receptor beta chains drawn from one sample of a study of control samples from healthy donors and cancer patients. Method: immunoSEQ multiplex PCR; TCRdb's copy keeps in-frame clones and lacks some. The sample has roughly 100,000 clones; around 89% are singletons. Sample: blood. The origin of the receptors is a man younger than 40 in good health. CDR3s leave out the opening cysteine and the closing phenylalanine or tryptophan.

v_gene	CDR3aa
TRBV28	ASSLRLPSYEQY
TRBV4-1	ASSPDSYNGYT
TRBV27	ASSLLGLANNEQF
TRBV13	ASTLLAGGYYNEQF
TRBV7-2	ASSLRDRDIQY
TRBV3-1/TRBV3-2	ATTRGFEAF
TRBV11-2	ASSLSPGQQY
TRBV5-4	ASSSERPYNEQF
TRBV29-1	SAPRGGESYGYT
TRBV27	ASSLSWGTDTQY
TRBV24-1	ATSDRTGTGVADTQY
TRBV5-8	ASSSDSYEQY
TRBV11-2	ASSPPWDLTGELF
TRBV20-1	SAQYEAF
TRBV6-4	ARCYGYT
TRBV7-8	ASSPKLSGNTIY
TRBV15	ATSRAPTSRGETQY
TRBV29-1	SVDSGGANYGYT
TRBV11-2	ASSTLAVYNEQF
TRBV4-2	ASSQSGQNQETQY
TRBV9	ASSFSPSTDTQY
TRBV4-3	ASSQFLGYEQY
TRBV29-1	SVSEGLIGNQPQH
TRBV7-9	ASSLTDQPQH
TRBV5-4	ASSLAGGQPYYGYT
TRBV12-5	ASGGQGGLSGANVLT
TRBV6-1	ASSEGLAKNIQY